This paragraph covers one T cell receptor beta chain sequence. Assay: immunoSEQ multiplex PCR; the TCRdb copy retains only in-frame clones and omits some. The repertoire holds more than 95,000 clones, with about 86% as singletons. The sample belongs to a study of blood T cell repertoires in COVID-19. Study background: Whether acute or convalescent, the COVID-19 samples came from the United States, Italy and Spain. PBMCs, B-cell-depleted T cells, or T cells provided the cDNA or gDNA that made up the material.

Sample: peripheral blood. The origin of this receptor is a man aged 70 or older who had recovered from COVID-19.

The CDR3 DNA is TGCGCCAGCGCACAGGGACCTAGCAATCAGCCCCAGCATTTT. It yields the protein CASAQGPSNQPQHF. The V call is TRBV5-1, the J call TRBJ1-5; maybe TRBD1 (6 bases). The CDR3 length is 14 residues. Trimming pared 7 bases from V and 0 bases from J, leaving 11 bases between. Germline CDR1 SGHRS, CDR2 YFSETQ. Variable domain in full (rest from reference TRBV5-1 and TRBJ1-5): KAGVTQTPRYLIKTRGQQVTLSCSPISGHRSVSWYQQTPGQGLQFLFEYFSETQRNKGNFPGRFSGRQFSNSRSEMNVSTLELGDSALYLCASAQGPSNQPQHFGDGTRLSIL.